Ten or more counts support the clone carrying this TCR beta chain. Where libraries were unsorted, they were derived from 2 million PBMCs stored at -80 degrees C. This sample was taken from a study of neurological immune-mediated disorders. 5'RACE with 10-nucleotide random UMIs generated the cDNA. TCRdb re-called the 5' RACE reads through MiXCR, storing one row per CDR3 protein. Of some 46,000 distinct CDR3 sequences in the sample, about 9.4% were seen once. V shed 4 bases and J shed 9 bases, with 16 bases lying between them. CDR1 is MNHEY and CDR2 is SVGAGI in the germline V gene. There are 14 residues in the CDR3.

Sequencing input: PBMCs. The TCR comes from a man between 65 and 80 years old with HTLV-1-associated myelopathy (HAM/TSP). The chain employs TRBV6-5 and TRBJ2-1, with D tentatively TRBD1 (6 bases). As DNA, the CDR3 is TGTGCCAGCAGTTTCGACGATCCAGGGGCTGAGCAGTTCTTC. Translated, it gives CASSFDDPGAEQFF.